The T cell receptor (beta chain) under discussion was sequenced for a study of blood T cell repertoires in COVID-19. This clone appeared a few times. Under the authors' procedure: Scientists estimated how many nucleated cells there were by amplifying reference gene primers. TCRdb keeps only in-frame clones here, not all; method: immunoSEQ multiplex PCR. D and trimming were read from the DNA, whereas the V and J calls and clone size are those reported in that table. Here the sample spans about 77,000 clones, 73% being singletons. Sequenced sample: peripheral blood. This clonotype originated in a man aged 55 to 70 with acute or convalescent COVID-19.

The CDR3: CASSHQGTANQETQYF. As DNA, the CDR3 is TGTGCCAGCAGCCACCAAGGGACAGCTAACCAAGAGACCCAGTACTTC. The chain uses TRBV28 and TRBJ2-5; TRBD1 matches 7 bases. V shed 6 bases, J shed 0 bases, and the junction held 10 bases outside the gene matches. The CDR3 is 16 residues long. Germline CDR1 reads MDHEN; CDR2 reads SYDVKM. Full variable domain (missing parts from reference TRBV28 and TRBJ2-5): DVKVTQSSRYLVKRTGEKVFLECVQDMDHENMFWYRQDPGLGLRLIYFSYDVKMKEKGDIPEGYSVSREKKERFSLILESASTNQTSMYLCASSHQGTANQETQYFGPGTRLLVL.